This entry concerns a single TCR beta chain. What it binds is unknown. The junction does not match germline at one end; this may be a read error. The data are from a study of T cell repertoires in cytomegalovirus infection. Study information: Public TCR beta signature analysis indicated the presence of both CMV infection and matching HLA type.

The CDR3 is 16 residues long. Germline values: CDR1 SGHTA, CDR2 FQGNSA. Study-wide points: Summed public TCR beta family frequency identified CMV carriers bearing the relevant HLA. Dominating the ex vivo response were TCR beta clonotypes that were CMV-specific and HLA-C-restricted.

From the reads, TCRdb called clonotypes with MiXCR, one entry per CDR3 protein. The table shows some 400,000 distinct CDR3 sequences, with roughly 30% occurring only once. The receptor was isolated from a human donor in good health (CMV status not recorded). Some clones in this sample may be carry-over from other donors' samples. Sequencing was carried out using PBMCs. V and J are TRBV7-2 and TRBJ2-2; TRBD1 matches 9 bases. This CDR3 is CAISLTGGANTGELFF. CDR3 nucleotides: TGTGCCATCAGCTTAACAGGGGGCGCCAACACCGGGGAGCTGTTTTTT.